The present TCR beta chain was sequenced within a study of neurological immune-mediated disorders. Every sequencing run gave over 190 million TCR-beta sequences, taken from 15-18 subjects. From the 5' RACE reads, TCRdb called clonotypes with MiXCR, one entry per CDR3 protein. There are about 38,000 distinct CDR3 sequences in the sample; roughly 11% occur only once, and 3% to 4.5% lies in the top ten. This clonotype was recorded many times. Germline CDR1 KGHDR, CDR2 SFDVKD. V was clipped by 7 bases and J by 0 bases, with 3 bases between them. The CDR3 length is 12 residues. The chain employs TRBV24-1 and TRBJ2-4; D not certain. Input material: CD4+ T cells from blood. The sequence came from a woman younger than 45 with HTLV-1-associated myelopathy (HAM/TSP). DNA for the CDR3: TGTGCCACCAGGTTAGCCAAAAACATTCAGTACTTC. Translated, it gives CATRLAKNIQYF.